These 5 T cell receptor beta chains were all obtained from the same sample, sequenced in a study of beta chain features in type 1 diabetes. Expressed TCRB transcripts were sequenced, since all the RNA that had been isolated was reverse transcribed. The table came from immunoSEQ multiplex PCR; TCRdb's copy has only in-frame clones and leaves some out. The profile shows roughly 140,000 clones, under 9.5% of them singletons. Specimen: central memory CD4+ T cells from blood. The receptors originated from a man aged 18-30 years in good health.

The rearrangement links TRBV19 to TRBJ2-6, with 10 bases that match TRBD1. This CDR3 is built from 17 residues. CDR1 LNHDA and CDR2 SQIVND come from the germline V gene (reference sequence). V trimming: 7 bases; J trimming: 4 bases; junction bases outside the gene matches: 10. This CDR3 reads CASKQGQGRPGANVLTF. DNA for the CDR3: TGTGCCAGTAAACAGGGACAGGGGCGTCCCGGGGCCAACGTCCTGACTTTC.

This clone was picked up a small number of times. The V call is TRBV9, the J call TRBJ2-3; D is undetermined. Germline lookup yields CDR1 SGDLS and CDR2 YYNGEE. V lost 2 bases and J lost 2, with 9 bases in between. This CDR3 is built from 14 residues. In DNA, the CDR3 is TGTGCCAGCAGCGTGGAGCTCAACACAGATACGCAGTATTTT. This translates into CASSVELNTDTQYF.

This clone was counted ten times or more. The rearrangement uses TRBV28 and TRBJ2-1; TRBD2 might be the D (5 bases). Germline CDR1 and CDR2: MDHEN and SYDVKM. V was pared by 6 bases and J by 5 bases, with 17 bases between. The CDR3 consists of 15 residues. The chain's CDR3 is CASSPPSWEDNEQFF. For the CDR3, the DNA is TGTGCCAGCAGCCCCCCTAGCTGGGAAGACAATGAGCAGTTCTTC.

This clone was counted only a few times. The V call is TRBV11-3, the J call TRBJ2-1; 8 nucleotides agree with TRBD2. The CDR3 extends over 17 amino acids. Trimming took 5 bases from V and 3 from J; bases not matched to a gene: 12. Germline values: CDR1 SGHNT, CDR2 YENEEA. The CDR3 DNA reads as TGTGCCAGCAGCGCCCGTCGCGGGAGCGGGAGCTACAATGAGCAGTTCTTC. It yields the protein CASSARRGSGSYNEQFF.

This clone was counted only a few times. The rearrangement joins TRBV5-1 to TRBJ2-5; 7 nucleotides agree with TRBD1. The V gene end was trimmed by 0 bases and the J gene end by 5 bases; junction bases not matched to a gene: 7. The germline V gene has CDR1 SGHRS and CDR2 YFSETQ. CDR3 length equals 15 residues. In DNA form, the CDR3 reads TGCGCCAGCAGCTTGGAGGGGGCTAGGGTCGAGACCCAGTACTTC. As protein: CASSLEGARVETQYF.